This T cell receptor (beta chain) was profiled in a study of blood T cells in healthy people across ages. Study-level results: Donor CMV status, an unknown factor, possibly confounded changes in expanded clonotypes.

This clonotype was observed a few times. Its antigen is still unknown. For the second PCR, which ran for roughly 6 to 12 cycles, a sample-barcoded 5' primer and a J-beta primer mix were used. Via MiXCR, TCRdb re-called the 5' RACE reads, giving one row per CDR3 protein. Of hundreds of thousands of distinct CDR3 sequences listed, approximately 44% are singletons. Peripheral blood was drawn, around 9.5 milliliters per donor. Sequenced material: blood. The TCR originated in a man aged 55 to 70 in good health.

DNA for the CDR3: TGTGCCAGCAGCCTAAAGGGGGGGCCTGGCTTTGGCTACACCTTC. Its protein product is CASSLKGGPGFGYTF. V and J are TRBV7-2 and TRBJ1-2; TRBD1 might be the D (6 bases). Trimming cost V 5 bases and J 7 bases, with 20 bases left between them. Germline V gene data show CDR1 as SGHTA and CDR2 as FQGNSA. This CDR3 is 15 amino acids long.